This paragraph reports one T cell receptor (beta chain). Its target antigen remains unknown. The record has no base qualities; no much larger clone is one base away. Library generation was performed with the immunoSEQ multiplex PCR assay. On the authors' methods: A statistical classification framework was developed to diagnose cytomegalovirus status using the catalog of TCR beta chain sequences. Sourced from immuneACCESS, this table was stored by TCRdb with only in-frame sequences that have V and J called. A share of the clones is absent; for the studies checked, an unresolved V gene accounts for under half, and the remainder has no known explanation. V and J calls and clone size are copied from that table; D and trimming were computed from the DNA. The sample table lists some 140,000 clones, about four fifths of them with a count of one. The leading ten clones occupy over 1.1% of the sample. The donors belonged to the validation cohort of 90 to 150 subjects, which was separate from the approximately 700-subject first cohort.

The sample is drawn from a study of cytomegalovirus exposure and HLA in healthy donors listed by TCRdb under 2017. About the investigation overall: According to a later analysis, the 110 or so validation repertoires were produced on the same platform as the 666 repertoires of the first cohort. The study was designed to test whether signatures of past pathogen exposure could be identified by cataloging public T cell receptors. Along with the approximately 650-subject first cohort, a separate validation cohort of some 130 different subjects was used. High-throughput TCR immunosequencing, statistical association of individual TCRs with disease status, and machine learning were combined to predict cytomegalovirus infection status.

The investigation overall reported the following: Three of the identified cytomegalovirus-associated TCR beta chains were confirmed in vitro to be specific for cytomegalovirus antigens. According to the authors, the approach could potentially be generalized to other disease states and immunological phenotypes. A later analysis had no HLA typing for the validation cohort, so co-occurrence there was scored across all 110 or so repertoires. Most TCR sequences were seen in very few donors, while some public TCRs were found in many individuals. Of the cluster scores, approximately 95% were above 0 in a later analysis, which found that TCRs clustered in the first cohort also tended to co-occur in the 120 validation repertoires. The study listed 150 to 200 TCR beta chains as associated with cytomegalovirus. The classifier was reported to diagnose cytomegalovirus status with high specificity and sensitivity in both the original cohort and the validation cohort.

The source of this sequence is a woman under 40 in good health and CMV-seronegative. Sequenced material: PBMCs.

CDR3 sequence: CASTSTRGRDTQYF. The DNA sequence is TGTGCCAGTACCTCCACGCGGGGGCGAGATACGCAGTATTTT. Recombination connected TRBV19 to TRBJ2-3, and possibly TRBD2, on 7 matching bases. Relative to germline, V is 7 bases shorter and J is 5 bases shorter, with 16 bases between their ends. According to the germline V gene (reference sequence), CDR1 reads LNHDA and CDR2 reads SQIVND. Inclusive of the bounding cysteine and phenylalanine, the CDR3 is 14 residues long. Only CDR3 DNA remains: 42 bases, in frame from the first base.